Detailed here is one T cell receptor (beta chain). Its antigen is unknown. Profiling relied on immunoSEQ multiplex PCR, and the TCRdb table lists in-frame clones only, not all of them. The repertoire includes about 89,000 clones, 70% to 90% of them detected once, and roughly 5% sits in the top ten. These data come from a study of T cell responses to AZD1222 COVID-19 vaccine. Overall study results and limits: Among those given AZD1222, only six or seven were seropositive at baseline. Clonal diversity was possibly underestimated, and the donors were mostly white British, with more females. Targeting of unmutated variant regions was reportedly seen in nearly half of spike-specific TCRs.

The TCR sequence derives from an adult who received the AZD1222 COVID-19 vaccine. The sequencing here drew on peripheral blood, taken 28 days after the second AZD1222 dose.

CDR3 nucleotides: TGTGCCAGCAGCTTGAACAGGGACTCCTACGAGCAGTACTTC. Protein: CASSLNRDSYEQYF. The chain employs TRBV5-4 and TRBJ2-7; possible D gene TRBD1, 6 bases. Germline CDR1 reads SGHNT; CDR2 reads YYREEE (reference sequence). The V gene lost 1 base and the J gene lost 0 bases, with 8 bases spanning the gap. The CDR3 sequence is 14 residues long. The variable domain in full, completed from reference TRBV5-4 and TRBJ2-7, reads ETGVTQSPTHLIKTRGQQVTLRCSSQSGHNTVSWYQQALGQGPQFIFQYYREEENGRGNFPPRFSGLQFPNYSSELNVNALELDDSALYLCASSLNRDSYEQYFGPGTRLTVT.